This paragraph covers one TCR beta chain sequence. Its antigen is not yet known. No per-base quality is available; no much larger clone lies one base away. TCRbeta CDR3 regions were amplified from genomic DNA by means of the immunoSEQ Assay, a bias-controlled multiplex PCR. In the original analysis: Within the assay, amplification of reference gene primers was used to estimate how many nucleated cells each sample contained. To quantify the absolute abundance of each unique TCRbeta CDR3 rearrangement, sequence reads were collapsed and filtered. For each sample, productive Simpson clonality was calculated as the square root of Simpson's diversity index over productive rearrangements. TCRdb stores this immuneACCESS table with in-frame sequences only. Part of the clones is absent; in the studies checked, under half of the shortfall reflects unresolved V genes, and no reason is known for the rest. The D gene and trimming were derived from the DNA, and the V and J assignments and clone size from that table. The sample profile shows around 300,000 clones; 88% of them were found once. Jointly, the top ten make up 1.6% of the sample.

The data stem from a study of blood T cell repertoires in COVID-19 (dated by TCRdb to 2018 to 2020). About the full investigation: Samples from collaborators originated in the United States, Italy and Spain and spanned both the acute and convalescent phases of COVID-19. HLA class I and class II types, where available, came from metadata supplied by the sample provider rather than from assay-based typing. The repertoires were released in a freely available public database meant as a resource for research on the immune response to SARS-CoV-2. Samples came from the ongoing ImmuneRACE study (first 160 participants) plus 1,254 subjects from 6 global collaborators. The prospective study material was composed of cDNA or gDNA derived from T cells, B-cell-depleted T cells, or PBMCs. Nearly every sample came with metadata listing a de-identified subject ID, COVID-19 status, age in years and sex. Deeply sampled blood TCRbeta repertoires from subjects exposed to, actively infected with, or recovered from COVID-19 were included in the dataset.

In Seattle, one collaborating source enrolled patients while the infection was active and tracked those patients longitudinally over the course of disease. Each collaborating institution followed its own protocols to collect whole blood in K2EDTA tubes. Collaborator samples were shipped for TCRbeta analysis as frozen whole blood, isolated PBMCs, or DNA extracted from either sample type. Inclusive of the bounding cysteine and phenylalanine, the CDR3 is 12 residues long. Only the CDR3 portion is preserved as DNA: 36 bases, with reading frame beginning at the first base. The V end loses 4 bases and the J end loses 4 bases, and a stretch of 7 bases separates them. The germline V gene provides CDR1 MNHEY and CDR2 SVGEGT. The investigation overall reported the following: The amount of clinical and demographic metadata varied by source and participant and was provided uncurated.

The V gene is TRBV6-2 or TRBV6-3 and the J gene is TRBJ1-2; too little of a D gene remains to name it. The specimen was peripheral blood. This clonotype was obtained from a woman aged 25-40 years with COVID-19, enrolled during active disease. The CDR3 reads as follows: CASSFPGYGYTF. The DNA reads TGTGCCAGCAGTTTTCCGGGCTATGGCTACACCTTC.